These 31 T cell receptor beta chains originate from one sample sequenced in a study of blood T cells in healthy people across ages. It was with a sample-barcoded 5' primer and a J-beta primer mix that a second PCR of roughly 7 to 12 cycles was run. TCRdb re-called the 5' RACE reads with MiXCR, one entry per CDR3 protein. Of about 1 million distinct CDR3 sequences in the sample, under 30% are singletons; the top ten hold around 0.7%. These data were likewise used in another study, on T cells of mothers and their children.

Material: blood. The receptors shown here come from a girl aged 2 to 10 in good health.

CDR3 nucleotide sequence: TGCGCCAGCAGCCAAGATCAGGGGATCAATGAGCAGTTCTTC. Encoded protein: CASSQDQGINEQFF. The gene calls are TRBV4-3 and TRBJ2-5, with a weak D call TRBD1 (6 bases). The DNA end lines up better with TRBJ2-1; the J call may be wrong. The CDR3 runs to 14 residues. The germline V gene encodes CDR1 LGHNA and CDR2 YSLEER.

The chain links TRBV23-1 to TRBJ2-3, with 11 bases identical to TRBD1. TRBV23-1 is sorted into the ORF group, with uncertain function. The CDR3 totals 19 residues. Trimming at V came to 4 bases and at J to 2 bases, leaving 14 bases not matched to a gene. The CDR3 reads CASSPLNPGQGAHTDTQYF. The CDR3 nucleotides are TGCGCCAGCAGTCCACTAAATCCTGGACAGGGGGCCCACACAGATACGCAGTATTTT.

The chain carries TRBV3-1 and TRBJ1-1; D not resolved. Trimming removed 2 bases from V and 0 bases from J, with 16 bases in between. The CDR3 sequence is 17 residues long. Looked up from germline, CDR1 is LGHDT and CDR2 is YNNKEL (reference sequence). The chain's CDR3 is CASSQSKGKVVNTEAFF. Written as DNA, the CDR3 is TGTGCCAGCAGCCAATCGAAAGGGAAGGTCGTGAACACTGAAGCTTTCTTT.

The chain uses TRBV5-6 and TRBJ2-3; 8 bases map to TRBD2. V trimming: 4 bases; J trimming: 4 bases; junction bases outside the gene matches: 14. Germline-derived CDR1 and CDR2 are SGHDT and YYEEEE. This CDR3 spans 17 amino acids. The DNA of the CDR3 is TGTGCCAGCAGCCACGAGGTCCGGGAGGGTAAAGCAGATACGCAGTATTTT. It specifies CASSHEVREGKADTQYF.

This clonotype turned up a few times. CDR3 amino acids: CASSSTGGVETQYF. The DNA of the CDR3 is TGTGCCAGCAGTTCGACAGGGGGCGTCGAGACCCAGTACTTC. The chain uses TRBV6-5 and TRBJ2-1; 10 bases map to TRBD1. The tail of the sequence fits TRBJ2-5 better, so the J call may be wrong. Germline CDR1 reads MNHEY; CDR2 reads SVGAGI. The CDR3 runs to 14 residues.

V and J are TRBV19 and TRBJ2-5, with D tentatively TRBD1 or TRBD2 (7 bases each). The DNA end is a closer match to TRBJ2-1, so the J assignment may be wrong. CDR3 size: 14 residues. Germline values: CDR1 LNHDA, CDR2 SQIVND (reference sequence). The CDR3 sequence is CASSKWEGADEQFF. CDR3 nucleotide sequence: TGTGCCAGTAGTAAATGGGAGGGGGCGGATGAGCAGTTCTTC.

This clonotype was counted only a few times. The V and J genes are TRBV2 and TRBJ2-5; maybe TRBD2 (5 bases). V gave up 4 bases and J gave up 5 bases, with 11 bases separating them. The CDR3 has 13 amino acids. The germline V gene encodes CDR1 SNHLY and CDR2 FYNNEI. CDR3 DNA: TGTGCCAGCAGTGCGGGATTCGGCGAGACCCAGTACTTC. Encoded protein: CASSAGFGETQYF.

There are a few counts of this clonotype. The J gene is TRBJ1-2, the V gene TRBV4-3; no clear D. Trimming shortened V by 1 base and J by 5 bases, and 14 bases separated the two germline ends. CDR1 is LGHNA, CDR2 YSLEER, per germline. The CDR3 loop spans 15 amino acids. For the CDR3, the DNA is TGCGCCAGCAGCCAAGGCGTGGGTATGGGATATGGCTACACCTTC. Translated: CASSQGVGMGYGYTF.

This clonotype turned up a few times. The CDR3 protein is CATSDLSGRLGGELFF. The CDR3 bases are TGTGCCACCAGTGATCTTAGTGGACGGCTGGGCGGGGAGCTGTTTTTT. V is TRBV24-1 and J is TRBJ2-2, with D uncertain. The CDR3 sequence is 16 residues long. The V gene's germline CDR1 is KGHDR and CDR2 SFDVKD. Deletions cut 3 bases from V and 7 bases from J, with 17 bases between.

This chain joins TRBV7-9 and TRBJ2-7; tentatively, D is TRBD1 (5 bases). The closer fit of TRBJ2-1 to the DNA end suggests the J call may be wrong. The CDR3 is made up of 15 amino acids. Per germline, CDR1 SEHNR and CDR2 FQNEAQ (reference sequence). The CDR3 DNA sequence: TGTGCCAGCAGCCCCAGGGCAGGGTTATGGCATGAGCAGTTCTTC. This encodes CASSPRAGLWHEQFF.

This clonotype was recorded a few times. Germline and junction disagree at one end, which may indicate a read error. V and J are TRBV7-2 and TRBJ2-3, with 11 bases identical to TRBD2. The CDR3 covers 15 residues. Germline lookup yields CDR1 SGHTA and CDR2 FQGNSA. The CDR3 region has the DNA TGTGCCAGCAGTTTAGCGGGAGGGGGACCAGATACGCAGTATTTT. Translated: CASSLAGGGPDTQYF.

Comment on this clonotype: One end of the junction does not line up with germline, which may come from a read error. The J gene is TRBJ2-4, the V gene TRBV7-2; no definite D call. Germline CDR1 is SGHTA and CDR2 is FQGNSA. There are 13 residues in the CDR3. CDR3 coding DNA: TGTGCCAGCAGCCCCCGAATAGAGTACATTCGGTACTTC. It encodes CASSPRIEYIRYF.

Only a few counts were recorded for this clonotype. V is TRBV6-2 or TRBV6-3 and J is TRBJ2-3, with D maybe TRBD2 (5 bases). The CDR3 runs to 17 residues. Per the germline V gene, CDR1 is MNHEY and CDR2 is SVGEGT. V lost 5 bases and J lost 1, with 19 bases in between. CDR3 in amino acids: CASSPPLGSGRTDTQYF. DNA for the CDR3: TGTGCCAGCAGTCCCCCGCTCGGCAGCGGCCGCACAGATACGCAGTATTTT.

The V and J genes are TRBV11-1 and TRBJ2-3; D gene unclear. V was trimmed by 4 bases and J by 4 bases, leaving 15 bases between them. The CDR3 has 15 residues. CDR1 SGHAT and CDR2 FQDESV come from the germline V gene (reference sequence). The CDR3 loop reads CASSYHSGKSDTQYF. The CDR3 region has the DNA TGTGCCAGCAGCTACCACTCAGGAAAATCAGATACGCAGTATTTT.

The chain recombines TRBV7-2 with TRBJ2-3; D unclear. V was trimmed by 5 bases and J by 2 bases, leaving 11 bases between them. This CDR3 has 14 residues. Germline CDR1 is SGHTA and CDR2 is FQGNSA. The CDR3 is CASSPSRTTDTQYF. The CDR3 coding sequence is TGTGCCAGCAGCCCATCGCGGACCACAGATACGCAGTATTTT.

This clonotype was counted only a few times. The V and J genes are TRBV29-1 and TRBJ1-2, with D possibly TRBD1 on 5 matching bases. Deletions cut 3 bases from V and 6 bases from J, with 14 bases between. CDR3 length equals 13 residues. Germline V CDR1 and CDR2: SQVTM, ANQGSEA. In DNA, the CDR3 is TGCAGCGTTGACGGGCAGGGAAATGATGGCTACACCTTC. Encoded protein: CSVDGQGNDGYTF.

The gene calls are TRBV12-3 or TRBV12-4 and TRBJ2-5, with D perhaps matching TRBD1 or TRBD2 (6 bases each). V was shortened by 6 bases and J by 2 bases, with 19 bases between the two germline ends. The CDR3 contains 16 residues. CDR3 DNA sequence: TGTGCCAGCAGAGGGGCCGGTCGGGGGCCACAAGAGACCCAGTACTTC. Amino acid sequence: CASRGAGRGPQETQYF.

This clonotype was picked up one time. This may stem from a read error, because a much larger clone lies one nucleotide away. The rearrangement links TRBV29-1 to TRBJ2-1; 10 positions agree with TRBD2. The germline V gene has CDR1 SQVTM and CDR2 ANQGSEA. The CDR3 runs to 13 residues. With V trimmed by 7 bases and J by 2 bases, 2 bases remained unmatched. CDR3 residues: CSGSGRTYNEQFF. CDR3 nucleotides: TGCAGCGGTAGCGGGAGGACCTACAATGAGCAGTTCTTC.

This chain connects TRBV27 to TRBJ2-7; D is possibly TRBD1 or TRBD2 (5 bases each). The V gene lost 3 bases and the J gene lost 2 bases, with 14 bases spanning the gap. Per the germline V gene, CDR1 is MNHEY and CDR2 is SMNVEV (reference sequence). The CDR3 length is 15 residues. For the CDR3, the DNA is TGTGCCAGCAGTTTGGTCCCAGGGACCCCCTACGAGCAGTACTTC. It codes for CASSLVPGTPYEQYF.

The chain carries TRBV4-1 and TRBJ2-1; TRBD1 matches 7 bases. The length of the CDR3 is 17 residues. Trimming cost V 5 bases and J 5 bases; bases outside gene matches: 15. Germline-derived CDR1 and CDR2 are MGHRA and YSYEKL. CDR3: CASSFSPGQKIHNEQFF. The CDR3 nucleotides are TGCGCCAGCAGCTTTTCCCCGGGACAGAAAATTCACAATGAGCAGTTCTTC.

The V gene is TRBV29-1, the J gene TRBJ2-4, with D perhaps matching TRBD1 (5 bases). This CDR3 comprises 12 residues. With 5 bases removed from V and 6 bases from J, the gap between germline ends came to 11 bases. Germline values: CDR1 SQVTM, CDR2 ANQGSEA. CDR3 protein: CSVTGYTNIQYF. Here the CDR3 DNA reads TGCAGCGTTACAGGTTACACAAACATTCAGTACTTC.

This clonotype was picked up a small number of times. This chain joins TRBV20-1 and TRBJ2-5, with 9 bases that match TRBD1. Germline trimming cut 5 bases from V and 5 bases from J; bases unmatched to any gene: 9. Looked up from germline, CDR1 is DFQATT and CDR2 is SNEGSKA (reference sequence). The CDR3 consists of 14 residues. CDR3 amino acids: CSALPGTGWETQYF. Here the CDR3 DNA reads TGCAGTGCTCTTCCCGGGACAGGGTGGGAGACCCAGTACTTC.

This clonotype was found a few times. The CDR3 loop is CATEREYEQYF. Written as DNA, the CDR3 is TGTGCCACCGAGCGAGAATACGAGCAGTACTTC. The chain links TRBV7-9 to TRBJ2-7; D gene ambiguous. V lost 10 bases and J lost 4, with 11 bases in between. The CDR3 sequence is 11 residues long. Germline CDR1 is SEHNR and CDR2 is FQNEAQ (reference sequence).

This clonotype occurred a few times. The gene calls are TRBV24-1 and TRBJ2-1; D not certain. Germline V CDR1 and CDR2: KGHDR, SFDVKD. CDR3 length: 13 amino acids. Trimming shortened V by 5 bases and J by 6 bases, and 10 bases separated the two germline ends. CDR3 DNA: TGTGCCACCAGTGGTTGGGCGGTCAATGAGCAGTTCTTC. It translates to CATSGWAVNEQFF.

The V call is TRBV11-2, the J call TRBJ2-5; 7 bases are shared with TRBD2. Matching the DNA end better, TRBJ2-1 makes the J call doubtful. This CDR3 is built from 15 residues. CDR1 and CDR2 (germline): SGHAT, FQNNGV. The CDR3 DNA reads TGTGCCAGCAGCTTAGGTGAGGGAGGGCCGAATGAGCAGTTCTTC. As protein: CASSLGEGGPNEQFF.

The CDR3, as DNA: TGTGCCAGCAGCTTGCCAGAAGGATTCGTAGCTTTCTTT. It encodes CASSLPEGFVAFF. The chain has TRBV5-5 and TRBJ1-1, with no clear D. Germline values: CDR1 SGHKS, CDR2 YYEKEE (reference sequence). The CDR3 runs 13 residues. V shed 1 base and J shed 10 bases, with 14 bases lying between them.

The genes are TRBV6-2 or TRBV6-3 and TRBJ1-4; 7 bases line up with TRBD1. The germline gives CDR1 MNHEY, CDR2 SVGEGT. Unmatched junction bases numbered 7, after V lost 10 bases and J lost 8 bases. The CDR3 covers 12 residues. The CDR3: CANRGGEEKLFF. DNA for the CDR3: TGTGCCAACCGAGGGGGCGAAGAAAAACTGTTTTTT.

Of note for this clonotype: Mismatch with germline at one junction end may stem from a read error. The V gene is TRBV10-3, the J gene TRBJ1-4; TRBD1 might be the D (5 bases). This CDR3 region has 16 residues. CDR1 ENHRY and CDR2 SYGVKD come from the germline V gene. The CDR3 loop is CAISESLRGTNEKLSF. CDR3 sequence (DNA): TGTGCCATCAGTGAGTCATTGAGGGGCACTAATGAAAAACTGTCTTTT.

The CDR3 sequence: CASSSWDWDNEQFF. The CDR3 coding sequence is TGTGCCAGCAGCTCGTGGGACTGGGACAATGAGCAGTTCTTC. The V gene is TRBV5-6, the J gene TRBJ2-5; TRBD2 might be the D (6 bases). The J call may be incorrect, as the DNA end agrees better with TRBJ2-1. The CDR3 spans 14 residues. Germline CDR1 SGHDT, CDR2 YYEEEE.

This chain links TRBV29-1 with TRBJ2-1; D perhaps matches TRBD2 (5 bases). The assigned J gene may be wrong: the sequence end matches TRBJ2-5 better. Germline CDR1 and CDR2: SQVTM and ANQGSEA. The CDR3 totals 17 residues. Here the CDR3 reads CSVKRDPADPYQETQYF. In nucleotides, the CDR3 is TGCAGCGTCAAACGGGATCCCGCTGACCCTTATCAAGAGACCCAGTACTTC.

The gene calls are TRBV28 and TRBJ2-5; TRBD1 or TRBD2 may be the D gene (5 bases each). The CDR3 is 18 amino acids. From germline, CDR1 is MDHEN and CDR2 SYDVKM. Trimming removed 5 bases at V and 2 bases at J, with 24 bases between. The CDR3 spells CASSPILLGRPWQETQYF. DNA of the CDR3: TGTGCCAGCAGTCCTATACTGCTGGGACGCCCATGGCAAGAGACCCAGTACTTC.